This passage covers 30 T cell receptor beta chains from one sample sequenced in a study of T cells expressing NK-cell markers. For each CDR3 protein, TCRdb gives one entry from its re-call of the 5' RACE reads, without DNA. Listed are 300,000 to 500,000 distinct CDR3 sequences; around 10% falls within the top ten. Sequenced sample: blood T cells: a sorted CD56 or NKG2C T cell subset, CD4+ or CD8+ T cells, or bulk PBMC T cells (not recorded which). The receptors were gathered from a woman aged 45-65 years in good health.

This chain uses TRBV6-2 or TRBV6-3 with TRBJ1-2. The germline V gene encodes CDR1 MNHEY and CDR2 SVGEGT. The CDR3 runs to 18 residues. CDR3 region: CASSSDYGSVFLNYGYTF.

V is TRBV5-6 and J is TRBJ1-6; TCRdb gives TRBD1 as the D gene, but with no DNA this cannot be confirmed. Germline V lookup: CDR1 SGHDT, CDR2 YYEEEE. CDR3 length equals 17 residues. CDR3 sequence: CASRPAARGRGDSPLHF. Variable domain in full (rest from reference TRBV5-6 and TRBJ1-6): DAGVTQSPTHLIKTRGQQVTLRCSPKSGHDTVSWYQQALGQGPQFIFQYYEEEERQRGNFPDRFSGHQFPNYSSELNVNALLLGDSALYLCASRPAARGRGDSPLHFGNGTRLTVT.

The chain links TRBV19 to TRBJ1-2; TCRdb gives TRBD1 as the D gene, but with no DNA this cannot be confirmed. This CDR3 comprises 13 residues. CDR1 and CDR2 (germline): LNHDA, SQIVND (reference sequence). CDR3 sequence: CALRGAVYYGYTF.

The rearrangement uses TRBV7-9 and TRBJ1-1; as DNA is missing, the TRBD1 call by TCRdb cannot be tested. CDR1 is SEHNR, CDR2 FQNEAQ, per germline (reference sequence). This CDR3 region has 13 residues. The CDR3 reads CATGGLLNTEAFF.

J is TRBJ1-1 and V is TRBV12-3 or TRBV12-4; TCRdb's D call, TRBD1, is unchecked because there is no DNA. This CDR3 region has 15 residues. CDR3 protein: CASSFSGQGAGEAFF.

This chain links TRBV29-1 with TRBJ2-1. Germline CDR1 SQVTM, CDR2 ANQGSEA. The CDR3 covers 13 residues. The CDR3 spells CSVLSMLRNEQFF.

The chain recombines TRBV3-1 with TRBJ1-1; the TCRdb call, TRBD1, lacks DNA for checking. This CDR3 contains 13 residues. CDR1 and CDR2 (germline): LGHDT, YNNKEL (reference sequence). The CDR3 reads CASSRYPGESAFF. Based on the CDR3 plus reference TRBV3-1 and TRBJ1-1, the full variable domain is DTAVSQTPKYLVTQMGNDKSIKCEQNLGHDTMYWYKQDSKKFLKIMFSYNNKELIINETVPNRFSPKSPDKAHLNLHINSLELGDSAVYFCASSRYPGESAFFGQGTRLTVV.

The V call is TRBV4-1, the J call TRBJ2-2; TCRdb indicates TRBD2, and absent DNA this call remains unverified. Looked up from germline, CDR1 is MGHRA and CDR2 is YSYEKL. This CDR3 comprises 18 residues. The CDR3 is CASSQTIGLAGNTGELFF.

This chain joins TRBV5-1 and TRBJ2-3; the TRBD2 assignment by TCRdb is unverifiable without DNA. Germline V lookup: CDR1 SGHRS, CDR2 YFSETQ. The CDR3 is 16 residues long. The CDR3 loop reads CASSLYSGTSTDTQYF.

J is TRBJ2-3 and V is TRBV4-1; no DNA is available, so the TRBD1 call from TCRdb remains unchecked. Germline values: CDR1 MGHRA, CDR2 YSYEKL. The CDR3 consists of 16 residues. The CDR3 sequence is CASSQGLAGSEHTQYF.

The chain uses TRBV5-5 and TRBJ2-7. Per germline, CDR1 SGHKS and CDR2 YYEKEE (reference sequence). This CDR3 has 13 amino acids. The CDR3 sequence is CASSIGPLYEQYF.

CDR3 protein: CASSPGQGRRSGANVLTF. The rearrangement joins TRBV12-3 or TRBV12-4 to TRBJ2-6; TCRdb indicates TRBD1, and absent DNA this call remains unverified. CDR3 length: 18 residues.

V is TRBV12-3 or TRBV12-4 and J is TRBJ2-1; checking the TCRdb D call of TRBD1 is not possible without DNA. The CDR3 runs to 14 residues. The chain's CDR3 is CASSLGRVRDEQFF.

The chain joins TRBV11-2 to TRBJ2-2. The CDR3 runs 13 residues. The germline gives CDR1 SGHAT, CDR2 FQNNGV. The CDR3: CASSLAATGELFF.

The chain links TRBV20-1 to TRBJ1-1; TCRdb names TRBD1, which stays unverified in the absence of DNA. The CDR3 covers 13 residues. Germline V CDR1 and CDR2: DFQATT, SNEGSKA (reference sequence). The CDR3 is CSARTGRGTEAFF.

This chain joins TRBV12-3 or TRBV12-4 and TRBJ2-1; TCRdb calls TRBD2, which cannot be checked without DNA. The CDR3 is 21 amino acids. The CDR3 region is CASRPLPPSGRTLRSYNEQFF.

The genes are TRBV20-1 and TRBJ2-4. This CDR3 comprises 12 residues. The germline V gene has CDR1 DFQATT and CDR2 SNEGSKA (reference sequence). The CDR3 protein is CSAAVAKNIQYF.

This chain connects TRBV6-2 or TRBV6-3 to TRBJ1-1. This CDR3 comprises 12 residues. Germline V CDR1 and CDR2: MNHEY, SVGEGT. The CDR3 region is CAIQNWNTEAFF.

V gene TRBV18 combines with J gene TRBJ2-7; TCRdb's D gene call, TRBD1, goes unchecked for lack of DNA. CDR1 and CDR2 from the germline V gene are KGHSH and LQKENI. The CDR3 runs to 18 residues. CDR3 sequence: CASSPTPGGVGGYYEQYF. Complete variable domain (other parts from reference TRBV18 and TRBJ2-7): NAGVMQNPRHLVRRRGQEARLRCSPMKGHSHVYWYRQLPEEGLKFMVYLQKENIIDESGMPKERFSAEFPKEGPSILRIQQVVRGDSAAYFCASSPTPGGVGGYYEQYFGPGTRLTVT.

The chain's CDR3 is CASSTLTGRGYNEQFF. This rearrangement joins TRBV4-1 to TRBJ2-1; there is no DNA to check the TCRdb D call of TRBD1. The CDR3 is 16 residues long. Germline lookup yields CDR1 MGHRA and CDR2 YSYEKL.

The gene calls are TRBV6-5 and TRBJ2-1; the TCRdb call, TRBD2, lacks DNA for checking. Looked up from germline, CDR1 is MNHEY and CDR2 is SVGAGI. The CDR3 spans 14 residues. CDR3 in amino acids: CASTPGLGNNEQFF.

This sequence joins TRBV29-1 and TRBJ2-7; lacking DNA, the TRBD1 call made by TCRdb goes unchecked. The CDR3 is 15 residues long. CDR1 SQVTM and CDR2 ANQGSEA come from the germline V gene. CDR3 loop: CSVVGVQGSSYEQYF.

The genes are TRBV21-1 and TRBJ2-1; the TCRdb D gene call, TRBD2, has no DNA to confirm it. TRBV21-1 is labeled a pseudogene. This CDR3 region has 16 residues. The CDR3 here is CASSKRGLAVYNEQFF.

The CDR3 region is CSVDTREGLKTQYF. The V call is TRBV29-1, the J call TRBJ2-5; the TRBD2 assignment by TCRdb is unverifiable without DNA. The CDR3 spans 14 residues. Germline V gives CDR1 SQVTM, CDR2 ANQGSEA.

CDR3 region: CATASGIVFAGELFF. The genes are TRBV27 and TRBJ2-2; TCRdb picks TRBD2, but there is no DNA to check that call. There are 15 residues in the CDR3. Per germline, CDR1 MNHEY and CDR2 SMNVEV (reference sequence).

The chain has TRBV12-3 or TRBV12-4 and TRBJ2-7; there is no DNA to check the TCRdb D call of TRBD1. The CDR3 runs 14 residues. The CDR3: CASSGGTGGNEQYF.

This rearrangement joins TRBV20-1 to TRBJ2-7; TCRdb's D call, TRBD2, is unchecked because there is no DNA. CDR1 and CDR2 from the germline V gene are DFQATT and SNEGSKA (reference sequence). The CDR3 is made up of 14 amino acids. This CDR3 is CSARFGTSINEQYF.

The chain carries TRBV7-9 and TRBJ2-4; the D call from TCRdb, TRBD1, cannot be confirmed without DNA. The CDR3 is 11 residues long. Germline V gene lookup returns CDR1 SEHNR and CDR2 FQNEAQ (reference sequence). The CDR3 spells CASSAPGIQYF.

The chain joins TRBV12-3 or TRBV12-4 to TRBJ2-1. CDR3 length equals 13 residues. CDR3 residues: CASRQRPYNEQFF.

The chain joins TRBV5-1 to TRBJ2-3; TCRdb designates TRBD1, a call that cannot be tested without DNA. Per the germline V gene, CDR1 is SGHRS and CDR2 is YFSETQ. The CDR3 extends over 13 amino acids. The CDR3 spells CASSLEGAHTQYF.